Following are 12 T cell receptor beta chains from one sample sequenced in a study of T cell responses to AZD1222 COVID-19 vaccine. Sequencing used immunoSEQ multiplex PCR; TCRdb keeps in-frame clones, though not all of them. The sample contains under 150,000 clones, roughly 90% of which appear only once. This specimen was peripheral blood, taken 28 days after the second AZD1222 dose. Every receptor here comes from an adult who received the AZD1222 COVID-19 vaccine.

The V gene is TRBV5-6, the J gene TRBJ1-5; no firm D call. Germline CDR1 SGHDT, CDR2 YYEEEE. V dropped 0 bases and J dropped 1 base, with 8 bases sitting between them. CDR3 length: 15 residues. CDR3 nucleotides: TGTGCCAGCAGCTTGGCCCCGGGGAGCAATCAGCCCCAGCATTTT. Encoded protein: CASSLAPGSNQPQHF.

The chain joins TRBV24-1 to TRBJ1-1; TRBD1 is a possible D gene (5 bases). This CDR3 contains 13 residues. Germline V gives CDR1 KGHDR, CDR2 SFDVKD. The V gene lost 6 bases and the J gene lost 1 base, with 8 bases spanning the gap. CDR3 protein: CATSLTENTEAFF. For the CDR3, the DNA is TGTGCCACCAGTTTGACAGAGAACACTGAAGCTTTCTTT.

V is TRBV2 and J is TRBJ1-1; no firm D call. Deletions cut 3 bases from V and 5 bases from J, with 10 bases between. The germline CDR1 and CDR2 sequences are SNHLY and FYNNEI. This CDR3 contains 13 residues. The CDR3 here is CASSEESRTEAFF. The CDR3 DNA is TGTGCCAGCAGTGAGGAGTCTAGGACTGAAGCTTTCTTT.

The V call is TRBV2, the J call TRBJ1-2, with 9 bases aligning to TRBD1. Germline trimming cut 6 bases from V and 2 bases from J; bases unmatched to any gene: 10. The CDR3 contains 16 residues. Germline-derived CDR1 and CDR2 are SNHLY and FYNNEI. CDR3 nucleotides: TGTGCCAGCAGCGCTTCGGACAGGGGAAAGAACTATGGCTACACCTTC. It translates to CASSASDRGKNYGYTF.

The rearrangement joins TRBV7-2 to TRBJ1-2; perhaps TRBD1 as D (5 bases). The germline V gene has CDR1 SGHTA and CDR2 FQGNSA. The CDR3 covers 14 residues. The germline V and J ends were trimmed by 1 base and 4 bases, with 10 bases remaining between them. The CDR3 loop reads CASSLDRSGYGYTF. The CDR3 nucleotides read TGTGCCAGCAGCTTAGACAGGAGCGGCTATGGCTACACCTTC.

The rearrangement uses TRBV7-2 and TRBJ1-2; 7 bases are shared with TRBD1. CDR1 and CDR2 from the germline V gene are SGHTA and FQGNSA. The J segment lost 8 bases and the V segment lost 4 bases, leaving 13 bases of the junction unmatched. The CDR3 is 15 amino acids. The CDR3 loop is CASSSLPGTADGYTF. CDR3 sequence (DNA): TGTGCCAGCAGCTCTCTTCCCGGGACAGCTGACGGCTACACCTTC. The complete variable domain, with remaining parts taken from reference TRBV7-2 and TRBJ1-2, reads GAGVSQSPSNKVTEKGKDVELRCDPISGHTALYWYRQSLGQGLEFLIYFQGNSAPDKSGLPSDRFSAERTGGSVSTLTIQRTQQEDSAVYLCASSSLPGTADGYTFGSGTRLTVV.

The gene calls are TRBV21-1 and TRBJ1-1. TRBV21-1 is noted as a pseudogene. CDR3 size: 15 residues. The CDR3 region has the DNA TGTGCCAGCAGCGAGCAGAGGCGTCTCGGCACTGAAGCTTTCTTT. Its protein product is CASSEQRRLGTEAFF.

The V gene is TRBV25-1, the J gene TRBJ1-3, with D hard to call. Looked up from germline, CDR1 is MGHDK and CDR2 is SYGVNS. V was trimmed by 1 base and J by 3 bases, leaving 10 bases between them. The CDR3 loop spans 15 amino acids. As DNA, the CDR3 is TGTGCCAGCAGTGAATCCTGGGGAAATGGAAACACCATATATTTT. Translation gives CASSESWGNGNTIYF.

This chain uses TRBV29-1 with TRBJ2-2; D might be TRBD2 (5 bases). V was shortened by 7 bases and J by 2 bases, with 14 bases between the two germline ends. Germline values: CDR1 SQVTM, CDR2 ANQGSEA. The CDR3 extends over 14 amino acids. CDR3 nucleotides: TGCAGCGCTCCTAGCATCGGTAACACCGGGGAGCTGTTTTTT. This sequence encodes CSAPSIGNTGELFF.

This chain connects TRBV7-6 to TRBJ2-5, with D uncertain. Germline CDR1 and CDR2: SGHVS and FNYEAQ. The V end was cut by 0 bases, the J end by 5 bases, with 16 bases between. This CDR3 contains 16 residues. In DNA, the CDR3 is TGTGCCAGCAGCTTAGCGGGATTGGGGAAACGGGAGACCCAGTACTTC. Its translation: CASSLAGLGKRETQYF.

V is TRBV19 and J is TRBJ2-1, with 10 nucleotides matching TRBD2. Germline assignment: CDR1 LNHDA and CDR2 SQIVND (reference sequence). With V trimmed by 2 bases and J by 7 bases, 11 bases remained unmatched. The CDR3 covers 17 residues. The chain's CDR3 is CASSILQASGSKNEQFF. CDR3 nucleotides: TGTGCCAGTAGTATACTCCAAGCTAGCGGGAGTAAAAATGAGCAGTTCTTC.

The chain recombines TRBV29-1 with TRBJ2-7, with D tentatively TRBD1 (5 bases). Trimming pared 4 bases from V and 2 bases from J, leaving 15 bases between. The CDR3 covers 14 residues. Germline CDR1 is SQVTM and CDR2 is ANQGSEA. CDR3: CSVGSGNPPYEQYF. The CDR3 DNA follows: TGCAGCGTTGGGTCAGGGAACCCTCCCTACGAGCAGTACTTC.